One and the same sample provided the 32 T cell receptor beta chains below, sequenced in a study of technical replicates of blood from a few donors. The assay was immunoSEQ multiplex PCR, and TCRdb's table has in-frame clones only and misses some. The top ten clones hold under 0.4% of a sample with about 88,000 clones, more than 85% of them seen once. Sequencing was done on a sample of T cells isolated from PBMCs. The receptors here all came from a human donor in good health.

This chain joins TRBV5-6 and TRBJ2-1; 11 positions match TRBD2. J lost 7 bases, V lost 2 bases, and 2 bases had no gene match. This CDR3 is 14 amino acids long. The germline V gene encodes CDR1 SGHDT and CDR2 YYEEEE. In nucleotides, the CDR3 is TGTGCCAGCAGCTTCGTAGCGGGAGGGAATGAGCAGTTCTTC. Translation gives CASSFVAGGNEQFF.

DNA for the CDR3: TGTGCCAGCAGCTTCGTGAGGGGGCAGGAGACCCAGTACTTC. This codes for CASSFVRGQETQYF. V usage is TRBV7-2 and J usage is TRBJ2-5; 7 nucleotides agree with TRBD1. Germline CDR1 reads SGHTA; CDR2 reads FQGNSA. Germline trimming cut 3 bases from V and 5 bases from J; bases unmatched to any gene: 6. The CDR3 totals 14 residues.

As regards this clone: The conserved phenylalanine or tryptophan normally closing the CDR3 is absent here, so this likely arose from a read error. The DNA is omitted, as the CDR3 cannot be located on it reliably, and the CDR3 follows TCRdb's listing. CDR3 residues: CSVPSQGSLLM. The V gene is TRBV29-1, the J gene TRBJ2-4; the table's D call, TRBD1, has no DNA check behind it. The CDR3 extends over 11 residues, inclusive of both ends. Germline V gene data show CDR1 as SQVTM and CDR2 as ANQGSEA.

The J gene is TRBJ2-3, the V gene TRBV10-2; no clear D. Germline CDR1 reads WSHSY; CDR2 reads SAAADI. V gave up 0 bases and J gave up 5 bases, with 18 bases separating them. This CDR3 spans 17 amino acids. CDR3 DNA: TGCGCCAGCAGTGAGTCTGCCAGCAGGCCCCTCGGAGATACGCAGTATTTT. Translated: CASSESASRPLGDTQYF.

V usage is TRBV5-6 and J usage is TRBJ2-3; tentative D call: TRBD1 (6 bases). Trimming removed 0 bases from V and 3 bases from J, with 14 bases in between. The germline gives CDR1 SGHDT, CDR2 YYEEEE. This CDR3 spans 16 amino acids. The CDR3 sequence is CASSLAQGLGTDTQYF. The CDR3 nucleotides read TGTGCCAGCAGCTTGGCTCAGGGGCTGGGGACAGATACGCAGTATTTT.

This clone occurred a few times. This chain connects TRBV18 to TRBJ2-1; tentative D call: TRBD2 (5 bases). The germline V gene has CDR1 KGHSH and CDR2 LQKENI. The CDR3 is 15 amino acids. Trimming removed 4 bases at V and 6 bases at J, with 16 bases between. The chain's CDR3 is CASSQSGPRGNEQFF. DNA of the CDR3: TGTGCCAGCTCACAGAGCGGCCCCCGTGGCAATGAGCAGTTCTTC. The full variable domain, rest sourced from reference TRBV18 and TRBJ2-1, is NAGVMQNPRHLVRRRGQEARLRCSPMKGHSHVYWYRQLPEEGLKFMVYLQKENIIDESGMPKERFSAEFPKEGPSILRIQQVVRGDSAAYFCASSQSGPRGNEQFFGPGTRLTVL.

The V gene is TRBV18, the J gene TRBJ1-5, with D tentatively TRBD1 (6 bases). This CDR3 has 15 residues. Germline CDR1 reads KGHSH; CDR2 reads LQKENI. Trimming shortened V by 6 bases and J by 5 bases, and 17 bases separated the two germline ends. The CDR3 here is CASSRGGATYQPQHF. The CDR3 DNA reads TGTGCCAGCTCGAGGGGGGGGGCGACTTATCAGCCCCAGCATTTT.

CDR3 DNA: TGCGCCAGCAGCCAAGCTTCCGGGAGTGAGAGATACGAGCAGTACTTC. This codes for CASSQASGSERYEQYF. V usage is TRBV4-1 and J usage is TRBJ2-7, with D possibly matching TRBD2 (6 bases). The CDR3 runs to 16 residues. V was pared by 1 base and J by 4 bases, with 17 bases between. Germline V gives CDR1 MGHRA, CDR2 YSYEKL.

The rearrangement joins TRBV27 to TRBJ1-2; 9 positions match TRBD1. Per the germline V gene, CDR1 is MNHEY and CDR2 is SMNVEV (reference sequence). The CDR3 runs to 17 residues. The junction had 10 bases not matched to a gene; V was cut back by 4 bases and J by 1 base. The CDR3 loop reads CASSSLTPGQGNYGYTF. CDR3 DNA sequence: TGTGCCAGCAGTTCTCTAACCCCGGGACAGGGTAACTATGGCTACACCTTC.

The genes are TRBV10-3 and TRBJ2-7; 7 nucleotides line up with TRBD1. The CDR3 loop spans 15 amino acids. Germline CDR1 is ENHRY and CDR2 is SYGVKD. The ends lost 4 bases at V and 0 bases at J; junction bases unmatched: 6. The CDR3 region has the DNA TGTGCCATCAGTGGAGTGGCAGGGGGCTCCTACGAGCAGTACTTC. This codes for CAISGVAGGSYEQYF.

The chain links TRBV27 to TRBJ1-5, with D maybe TRBD1 (6 bases). V was clipped by 6 bases and J by 1 base, with 10 bases between them. The CDR3 runs to 14 residues. Germline V CDR1 and CDR2: MNHEY, SMNVEV (reference sequence). CDR3 amino acids: CASSTTGSNQPQHF. The CDR3 coding sequence is TGTGCCAGCAGCACTACAGGGAGCAATCAGCCCCAGCATTTT.

The chain is built from TRBV21-1 and TRBJ2-7; the table's D gene call, TRBD1, was not cross checked with the DNA. TRBV21-1 constitutes a pseudogene. The CDR3 is 23 amino acids. CDR3 nucleotides: TGTGCCGGGGGACAGGGAAAAGGCACGGTCACGGAGCGGGGAGTCGTTATCGCCTACGAGCAGTACTTC. Protein: CAGGQGKGTVTERGVVIAYEQYF.

CDR3 residues: CASSYSTGSGNTIYF. The CDR3 coding sequence is TGTGCCAGCAGTTACTCGACAGGCTCTGGAAACACCATATATTTT. The V and J genes are TRBV6-5 and TRBJ1-3, with D perhaps TRBD1 (6 bases). The V end was cut by 0 bases, the J end by 0 bases, with 6 bases between. The CDR3 sequence is 15 residues long. CDR1 is MNHEY, CDR2 SVGAGI, per germline.

The chain has TRBV7-2 and TRBJ2-7; no definite D call. Trimming removed 5 bases at V and 3 bases at J, with 8 bases between. The germline V gene has CDR1 SGHTA and CDR2 FQGNSA. The CDR3 is 12 residues long. The CDR3 sequence is CASSHLGYEQYF. CDR3 nucleotide sequence: TGTGCCAGCAGCCACCTCGGCTACGAGCAGTACTTC.

This sequence joins TRBV6-5 and TRBJ1-2, with 7 nucleotides matching TRBD1. Trimming cost V 4 bases and J 4 bases; bases outside gene matches: 9. From germline, CDR1 is MNHEY and CDR2 SVGAGI. This CDR3 comprises 15 residues. The CDR3 DNA reads as TGTGCCAGCAGTTCTTTCCTGACAGGGCCCTATGGCTACACCTTC. This codes for CASSSFLTGPYGYTF.

The V call is TRBV2, the J call TRBJ2-2; 9 positions match TRBD2. This CDR3 spans 17 amino acids. With V trimmed by 8 bases and J by 3 bases, 13 bases remained unmatched. Germline CDR1 and CDR2: SNHLY and FYNNEI. As DNA, the CDR3 is TGTGCCAGCGTCTCTCGGGAAGGACTAGCGTACACCGGGGAGCTGTTTTTT. Translation gives CASVSREGLAYTGELFF.

The J gene is TRBJ1-4, the V gene TRBV18, with D uncertain. The germline gives CDR1 KGHSH, CDR2 LQKENI. V was clipped by 0 bases and J by 7 bases, with 6 bases between them. This CDR3 contains 13 residues. The CDR3 reads CASSPPAGEKLFF. The CDR3 nucleotides read TGTGCCAGCTCACCACCGGCAGGTGAAAAACTGTTTTTT. The entire variable domain, with the rest obtained from reference TRBV18 and TRBJ1-4, is as follows: NAGVMQNPRHLVRRRGQEARLRCSPMKGHSHVYWYRQLPEEGLKFMVYLQKENIIDESGMPKERFSAEFPKEGPSILRIQQVVRGDSAAYFCASSPPAGEKLFFGSGTQLSVL.

J is TRBJ2-1 and V is TRBV11-1, with TRBD1 matching over 10 bases. Germline CDR1 SGHAT, CDR2 FQDESV (reference sequence). There are 16 residues in the CDR3. The trim removed 1 base at V and 7 bases at J, leaving 7 bases unmatched. The CDR3: CASSLVGTGDKNEQFF. The CDR3 DNA reads as TGTGCCAGCAGCTTAGTGGGGACAGGGGATAAGAATGAGCAGTTCTTC.

V is TRBV28 and J is TRBJ2-7, with D hard to call. V was shortened by 2 bases and J by 12 bases, with 14 bases between the two germline ends. The CDR3 totals 12 residues. Germline CDR1 reads MDHEN; CDR2 reads SYDVKM. CDR3 protein: CASSLGSAIPYF. In nucleotides, the CDR3 is TGTGCCAGCAGTTTAGGTTCTGCGATTCCGTACTTC.

A single count supports this clone. The chain combines TRBV5-4 with TRBJ2-5, with 10 positions matching TRBD1. The CDR3 totals 14 residues. Unmatched junction bases numbered 5, after V lost 4 bases and J lost 5 bases. Per the germline V gene, CDR1 is SGHNT and CDR2 is YYREEE (reference sequence). The CDR3 DNA follows: TGTGCCAGCAGCGAGGACAGGGGGAGGGAGACCCAGTACTTC. Translating it yields CASSEDRGRETQYF.

J is TRBJ2-3 and V is TRBV27; TRBD1 aligns across 9 bases. Looked up from germline, CDR1 is MNHEY and CDR2 is SMNVEV (reference sequence). Trimming at V came to 0 bases and at J to 3 bases, leaving 7 bases not matched to a gene. This CDR3 has 17 amino acids. CDR3 coding DNA: TGTGCCAGCAGTTTATCTCCCGGGACAGGGCTAACAGATACGCAGTATTTT. Amino acid sequence: CASSLSPGTGLTDTQYF.

This sequence joins TRBV19 and TRBJ1-2, with 8 nucleotides matching TRBD1. The J segment lost 5 bases and the V segment lost 7 bases, leaving 6 bases of the junction unmatched. Germline CDR1 is LNHDA and CDR2 is SQIVND (reference sequence). The CDR3 runs to 13 residues. The DNA for the CDR3 is TGTGCCAGTACCCCGACAGGGGATTATGGCTACACCTTC. Protein sequence: CASTPTGDYGYTF.

The genes are TRBV19 and TRBJ1-5; 9 bases fit TRBD1. The germline V gene has CDR1 LNHDA and CDR2 SQIVND (reference sequence). Germline trimming cut 3 bases from V and 4 bases from J; bases unmatched to any gene: 16. This CDR3 is built from 19 residues. The CDR3 sequence is CASSMFTGGIRGGNQPQHF. CDR3 sequence (DNA): TGTGCCAGTAGTATGTTTACAGGGGGCATAAGGGGCGGTAATCAGCCCCAGCATTTT.

The CDR3 is CASSLGQREQYF. The CDR3 bases are TGTGCCAGCAGCTTGGGACAGCGCGAGCAGTACTTC. The chain recombines TRBV7-9 with TRBJ2-7, with 7 nucleotides matching TRBD1. The V gene end was trimmed by 3 bases and the J gene end by 6 bases; junction bases not matched to a gene: 2. Germline loops: CDR1 SEHNR, CDR2 FQNEAQ (reference sequence). CDR3 size: 12 residues.

The chain links TRBV11-3 to TRBJ1-2; 8 nucleotides line up with TRBD1. Germline V CDR1 and CDR2: SGHNT, YENEEA. Trimming cost V 5 bases and J 4 bases; bases outside gene matches: 3. The CDR3 is 13 residues long. CDR3 coding DNA: TGTGCCAGCAGCGAAGACAGGGGCTATGGCTACACCTTC. Amino acids: CASSEDRGYGYTF.

The chain is built from TRBV2 and TRBJ1-1; 11 nucleotides match TRBD1. The ends lost 7 bases at V and 8 bases at J; junction bases unmatched: 12. CDR1 is SNHLY and CDR2 is FYNNEI in the germline V gene. CDR3 length equals 15 residues. DNA of the CDR3: TGTGCCAGCATCTCCGGACAGGGGGCCATCACGGAAGCTTTCTTT. It encodes CASISGQGAITEAFF.

This clone was picked up a small number of times. The chain carries TRBV7-2 and TRBJ1-5; TRBD1 might be the D (6 bases). The CDR3 sequence is 15 residues long. Germline V CDR1 and CDR2: SGHTA, FQGNSA. Trimming cost V 4 bases and J 0 bases, with 10 bases left between them. The CDR3 sequence is CASSSTGFSNQPQHF. The CDR3 nucleotides read TGTGCCAGCAGCTCGACAGGATTTAGCAATCAGCCCCAGCATTTT.

This chain joins TRBV6-1 and TRBJ2-7; 7 nucleotides match TRBD1. The CDR3 loop spans 17 amino acids. Germline V gene sequence: CDR1 MNHNS, CDR2 SASEGT. Trimming took 3 bases from V and 1 from J; bases not matched to a gene: 12. CDR3 loop: CASSDDRAGPTSYEQYF. The CDR3 DNA reads TGTGCCAGCAGTGACGACAGGGCAGGACCAACATCCTACGAGCAGTACTTC.

This clone is a singleton in its sample. The genes are TRBV5-4 and TRBJ2-1, with 7 bases matching TRBD1. CDR1 SGHNT and CDR2 YYREEE come from the germline V gene (reference sequence). The CDR3 consists of 14 residues. The V segment lost 0 bases and the J segment 4 bases; nucleotides outside the gene matches: 1. This CDR3 reads CASSLGDRYNEQFF. The CDR3 region has the DNA TGTGCCAGCAGCTTGGGGGACAGATACAATGAGCAGTTCTTC.

The gene calls are TRBV1 and TRBJ2-7; the tabulated D call, TRBD2, remains unverified against the DNA. TRBV1 constitutes a pseudogene. The length of the CDR3 is 16 residues. DNA of the CDR3: TGCACCAGCAGCCACCTAAAGCGGGGGAAGGTGTACGAGCAGTACTTC. Protein sequence: CTSSHLKRGKVYEQYF.

This clone was observed a single time. The chain couples TRBV19 to TRBJ1-1, with TRBD1 matching over 9 bases. V lost 3 bases, J lost 4 bases, and 0 bases stayed unmatched. The CDR3 loop spans 13 amino acids. Germline CDR1 reads LNHDA; CDR2 reads SQIVND (reference sequence). CDR3 sequence (DNA): TGTGCCAGTAGTATGGGACAGGGCACTGAAGCTTTCTTT. It encodes CASSMGQGTEAFF.

The chain recombines TRBV11-2 with TRBJ1-2; D is possibly TRBD1 (5 bases). The CDR3 covers 15 residues. The germline gives CDR1 SGHAT, CDR2 FQNNGV. V was shortened by 2 bases and J by 5 bases, with 15 bases between the two germline ends. The CDR3 bases are TGTGCCAGCAGCTTAACTCAGGGCAATCTATATGGCTACACCTTC. Its protein is CASSLTQGNLYGYTF.